What follows are 7 T cell receptor beta chains derived from one specimen sequenced in a study of blood T cell repertoires in COVID-19. TCRdb's copy holds only in-frame clones and misses some; the assay was immunoSEQ multiplex PCR. Found here are tens of thousands of clones, around 90% of them singletons; the top ten hold 29%. What was sequenced was peripheral blood. These receptors all stem from an elderly woman with active or convalescent COVID-19.

This clone was seen a single time. V and J are TRBV6-5 and TRBJ2-2, with 8 bases identical to TRBD1. Losses at the gene ends were 6 bases for V and 5 bases for J; bases not matched to a gene: 2. Germline CDR1 reads MNHEY; CDR2 reads SVGAGI. The CDR3 is made up of 13 amino acids. CDR3 nucleotides: TGTGCCAGCAGGACAGGGGAGACCGGGGAGCTGTTTTTT. As protein: CASRTGETGELFF.

The chain carries TRBV29-1 and TRBJ1-3; tentative D call: TRBD1 (5 bases). The CDR3 loop spans 15 amino acids. The V end was cut by 2 bases, the J end by 0 bases, with 11 bases between. The V gene's germline CDR1 is SQVTM and CDR2 ANQGSEA. CDR3 nucleotides: TGCAGCGTTGAATTAGGGCAGGGCTCTGGAAACACCATATATTTT. It specifies CSVELGQGSGNTIYF.

The chain employs TRBV6-2 or TRBV6-3 and TRBJ1-1; TRBD1 matches 7 bases. J was trimmed by 1 base and V by 4 bases; bases with no gene match: 3. The CDR3 sequence is 14 residues long. Germline V CDR1 and CDR2: MNHEY, SVGEGT. The CDR3 bases are TGTGCCAGCAGTTCCCAGGGGGGGAACACTGAAGCTTTCTTT. Residues: CASSSQGGNTEAFF.

The V gene is TRBV2, the J gene TRBJ1-5, with a possible D match to TRBD1 (6 bases). CDR1 and CDR2 from the germline V gene are SNHLY and FYNNEI. V was clipped by 11 bases and J by 4 bases, with 21 bases between them. This CDR3 is built from 15 residues. CDR3 amino acids: CACRYGDTSNQPQHF. CDR3 DNA sequence: TGTGCCTGCCGATATGGGGACACATCGAATCAGCCCCAGCATTTT. Supplemented by reference TRBV2 and TRBJ1-5, the full variable domain reads EPEVTQTPSHQVTQMGQEVILRCVPISNHLYFYWYRQILGQKVEFLVSFYNNEISEKSEIFDDQFSVERPDGSNFTLKIRSTKLEDSAMYFCACRYGDTSNQPQHFGDGTRLSIL.

This clone was counted a single time. The chain employs TRBV4-1 and TRBJ1-4; a weak D match, TRBD1 (6 bases). Germline assignment: CDR1 MGHRA and CDR2 YSYEKL. V gave up 1 base and J gave up 6 bases, with 9 bases separating them. This CDR3 has 14 residues. The CDR3 protein is CASSQASGDEKLFF. In DNA, the CDR3 is TGCGCCAGCAGCCAAGCGTCAGGGGATGAAAAACTGTTTTTT.

The chain couples TRBV7-2 to TRBJ1-5, with TRBD1 identical over 8 bases. Germline CDR1 is SGHTA and CDR2 is FQGNSA. V was clipped by 5 bases and J by 7 bases; unmatched bases: 7. The CDR3 extends over 14 amino acids. In nucleotides, the CDR3 is TGTGCCAGCAGCCGCGGACAGGGCGGGCAGCCCCAGCATTTT. This codes for CASSRGQGGQPQHF.

The CDR3 DNA sequence: TGTGCCAGCAGCCAAACACCCGGGACAAATTCACCCCTCCACTTT. Amino acid sequence: CASSQTPGTNSPLHF. J is TRBJ1-6 and V is TRBV3-1 (or the pseudogene TRBV3-2); possibly TRBD1 for D (6 bases). CDR1 and CDR2 from the germline V gene are LGHDT and YNNKEL (reference sequence). The V end lost 2 bases, the J end lost 7 bases, and 12 bases lay between the germline ends. The CDR3 loop spans 15 amino acids.